The 19 T cell receptor beta chains below come from one sample, sequenced in a study of metastatic and nonmetastatic thyroid tumors. There were no patients who had received any treatment before thyroid surgery. TCRdb reanalyzed the PCR reads via MiXCR. The data hold around 6,100 clones, with about 29% observed a single time. Input material: adjacent normal tissue. These receptors were obtained from a female donor with papillary thyroid cancer or a benign thyroid nodule (not recorded which). Some clones in this sample may be carry-over from other donors' samples.

V and J are TRBV5-1 and TRBJ2-1; 14 bases agree with TRBD2. V dropped 4 bases and J dropped 8; count of bases not matched to a gene: 8. Germline V gene data show CDR1 as SGHRS and CDR2 as YFSETQ. The CDR3 contains 16 residues. The CDR3, as DNA: TGCGCCAGCAGCGTGGGACTAGCGGGAGTAGAAGATGAGCAGTTCTTC. Encoded protein: CASSVGLAGVEDEQFF.

This clone was seen more than once but under ten times. The V call is TRBV6-1, the J call TRBJ1-5; D gene unclear. Germline V gives CDR1 MNHNS, CDR2 SASEGT. With 5 bases removed from V and 5 bases from J, the gap between germline ends came to 4 bases. The CDR3 contains 11 residues. CDR3 in amino acids: CASSPDQPQHF. The CDR3 DNA reads as TGTGCCAGCAGTCCTGATCAGCCCCAGCATTTT.

This chain joins TRBV29-1 and TRBJ2-2; a possible D gene is TRBD2 (5 bases). This CDR3 region has 14 residues. CDR1 and CDR2 from the germline V gene are SQVTM and ANQGSEA. Trimming removed 3 bases from V and 6 bases from J, with 14 bases in between. CDR3 coding DNA: TGCAGCGTTGATCTAGGTCGGGGAGCCGGGGAGCTGTTTTTT. This codes for CSVDLGRGAGELFF.

The chain employs TRBV20-1 and TRBJ2-1; D is uncertain. Germline values: CDR1 DFQATT, CDR2 SNEGSKA (reference sequence). Trimming shortened V by 1 base and J by 5 bases, and 15 bases separated the two germline ends. The CDR3 extends over 15 amino acids. DNA for the CDR3: TGCAGTGCTAGAGGCCCTTTGGCGGCCAACAATGAGCAGTTCTTC. It translates to CSARGPLAANNEQFF.

The J gene is TRBJ2-6, the V gene TRBV6-2 or TRBV6-3; 9 nucleotides line up with TRBD1. Germline values: CDR1 MNHEY, CDR2 SVGEGT. Trimming took 0 bases from V and 2 from J; bases not matched to a gene: 8. This CDR3 spans 19 amino acids. The CDR3 region has the DNA TGTGCCAGCAGTTACTCGGGGGGACAGGGAGGACCTGGGGCCAACGTCCTGACTTTC. Translated: CASSYSGGQGGPGANVLTF.

This clone has a handful of counts. V usage is TRBV6-6 and J usage is TRBJ2-5; tentatively, D is TRBD1 (6 bases). V lost 3 bases and J 3 bases, leaving 14 bases between the germline ends. Germline lookup yields CDR1 MNHNY and CDR2 SVGAGI (reference sequence). The CDR3 has 15 amino acids. CDR3 protein: CASSYSGTREETQYF. For the CDR3, the DNA is TGTGCCAGCAGTTATTCCGGGACAAGAGAAGAGACCCAGTACTTC.

This clone came up a few times. CDR3 region: CASSGERGEQYF. The DNA for the CDR3 is TGTGCCAGCAGCGGGGAGCGGGGGGAGCAGTACTTC. The chain combines TRBV9 with TRBJ2-7; TRBD2 aligns across 8 bases. CDR1 and CDR2 (germline): SGDLS, YYNGEE. With V trimmed by 3 bases and J by 7 bases, 3 bases remained unmatched. The CDR3 extends over 12 amino acids. The whole variable domain, remainder taken from reference TRBV9 and TRBJ2-7, is DSGVTQTPKHLITATGQRVTLRCSPRSGDLSVYWYQQSLDQGLQFLIQYYNGEERAKGNILERFSAQQFPDLHSELNLSSLELGDSALYFCASSGERGEQYFGPGTRLTVT.

This chain connects TRBV30 to TRBJ2-2; 9 bases line up with TRBD1. V lost 4 bases to trimming and J lost 3 bases; unmatched junction nucleotides: 6. The CDR3 spans 15 residues. In germline, CDR1 is GTSNPN, CDR2 SVGIG (reference sequence). CDR3 DNA sequence: TGTGCCTGGATGCCCCGGGACAGGGACACCGGGGAGCTGTTTTTT. Encoded protein: CAWMPRDRDTGELFF.

Only a few counts were recorded for this clone. The J gene is TRBJ2-7, the V gene TRBV29-1; the D gene is possibly TRBD2 (7 bases). CDR1 is SQVTM and CDR2 is ANQGSEA in the germline V gene. The CDR3 has 13 residues. The V end was cut by 5 bases, the J end by 2 bases, with 13 bases between. This CDR3 is CSVTPGGPYEQYF. The DNA for the CDR3 is TGCAGCGTTACCCCGGGGGGCCCCTACGAGCAGTACTTC.

The gene calls are TRBV5-1 and TRBJ2-7, with 10 nucleotides matching TRBD1. The CDR3 is 14 residues long. V lost 3 bases to trimming and J lost 3 bases; unmatched junction nucleotides: 3. CDR1 and CDR2 from the germline V gene are SGHRS and YFSETQ. In nucleotides, the CDR3 is TGCGCCAGCAGCTCCGGGACAGGGGACTACGAGCAGTACTTC. Translation gives CASSSGTGDYEQYF.

The rearrangement joins TRBV5-1 to TRBJ1-4; 9 bases map to TRBD1. V lost 0 bases and J lost 7; bases outside the gene matches: 7. The CDR3 runs 16 residues. Germline V gene data show CDR1 as SGHRS and CDR2 as YFSETQ. CDR3 sequence (DNA): TGCGCCAGCAGCTTGGGCCTTGTGACAGGGGGTGAAAAACTGTTTTTT. Amino acids: CASSLGLVTGGEKLFF.

The chain carries TRBV7-6 and TRBJ2-5, with D perhaps TRBD1 (5 bases). In germline, CDR1 is SGHVS, CDR2 FNYEAQ. Trimming left V 5 bases short and J 4 bases short, with 14 bases between. There are 14 residues in the CDR3. CDR3 DNA: TGTGCCAGCAGCAGTTCAGGGTTAGGAGAGACCCAGTACTTC. Its translation: CASSSSGLGETQYF. Full variable domain (missing parts from reference TRBV7-6 and TRBJ2-5): GAGVSQSPRYKVTKRGQDVALRCDPISGHVSLYWYRQALGQGPEFLTYFNYEAQQDKSGLPNDRFSAERPEGSISTLTIQRTEQRDSAMYRCASSSSGLGETQYFGPGTRLLVL.

The V and J genes are TRBV11-2 and TRBJ1-2; TRBD1 aligns across 9 bases. The CDR3 totals 15 residues. V gave up 5 bases and J gave up 0 bases; unmatched junction bases: 4. Germline loops: CDR1 SGHAT, CDR2 FQNNGV. CDR3 DNA sequence: TGTGCCAGCAGCCGCGGACAGGGGACTAACTATGGCTACACCTTC. Translation: CASSRGQGTNYGYTF.

This clone rates as large (0.1 to 1%). V and J are TRBV19 and TRBJ2-1; tentative D call: TRBD1 (6 bases). Germline lookup yields CDR1 LNHDA and CDR2 SQIVND (reference sequence). This CDR3 comprises 14 residues. Trimming removed 3 bases from V and 9 bases from J, with 15 bases in between. This CDR3 reads CASSIARGYGEQFF. CDR3 nucleotides: TGTGCCAGTAGTATCGCCAGGGGATACGGTGAGCAGTTCTTC.

This sequence joins TRBV5-1 and TRBJ2-1, with D tentatively TRBD1 or TRBD2 (5 bases each). Trimming left V 5 bases short and J 5 bases short, with 11 bases between. The CDR3 sequence is 13 residues long. Germline CDR1 SGHRS, CDR2 YFSETQ. Here the CDR3 DNA reads TGCGCCAGCAGGAGGGGCCAGGACAATGAGCAGTTCTTC. It codes for CASRRGQDNEQFF.

The chain has TRBV5-1 and TRBJ2-5, with 13 bases aligning to TRBD2. This CDR3 comprises 18 residues. Germline trimming cut 0 bases from V and 0 bases from J; bases unmatched to any gene: 5. Per germline, CDR1 SGHRS and CDR2 YFSETQ. In DNA, the CDR3 is TGCGCCAGCAGCTTGGGACTAGCGGGGGGCGGGTACCAAGAGACCCAGTACTTC. Translating it yields CASSLGLAGGGYQETQYF.

V usage is TRBV20-1 and J usage is TRBJ2-5, with D hard to call. This CDR3 contains 12 residues. Germline CDR1 DFQATT, CDR2 SNEGSKA (reference sequence). V was pared by 3 bases and J by 5 bases, with 10 bases between. The CDR3 bases are TGCAGTGCTAGTCTCAATCTGGAGACCCAGTACTTC. Translating it yields CSASLNLETQYF.

This chain links TRBV14 with TRBJ2-3, with TRBD2 matching 8 bases. Trimming removed 1 base from V and 5 bases from J; junction bases left unmatched: 17. The V gene's germline CDR1 is SGHDN and CDR2 FVKESK. CDR3 length equals 19 residues. The CDR3 is CASSQVEGLAGFQGDTQYF. In nucleotides, the CDR3 is TGTGCCAGCAGCCAAGTGGAAGGCCTAGCGGGCTTCCAGGGAGATACGCAGTATTTT.

This sequence joins TRBV11-2 and TRBJ1-6; D is ambiguous. The CDR3 spans 16 residues. With 3 bases removed from V and 0 bases from J, the gap between germline ends came to 9 bases. The V gene's germline CDR1 is SGHAT and CDR2 FQNNGV. Written as DNA, the CDR3 is TGTGCCAGCAGCTTCGGTACGAGCTCCTATAATTCACCCCTCCACTTT. It yields the protein CASSFGTSSYNSPLHF.